Detailed here is one TCR beta chain. The data derive from a study of T cell changes during pregnancy in multiple sclerosis. Germline V gives CDR1 SGHRS, CDR2 YFSETQ. This CDR3 comprises 15 residues. Trimming took 4 bases from V and 4 from J; bases not matched to a gene: 6. Repertoires were generated with immunoSEQ multiplex PCR, while TCRdb's copy carries only in-frame clones and drops some. In the table there are around 22,000 clones, 80% to 95% of which are singletons. The gene calls are TRBV5-1 and TRBJ2-5; 11 bases map to TRBD1. The clonotype was recovered from a female donor in good health, enrolled as a control in a pregnancy study. Sequencing was performed on CD4+ T cells from peripheral blood mononuclear cells, taken after pregnancy. CDR3 in amino acids: CASSPGQGARETQYF. The CDR3 nucleotides read TGCGCCAGCAGCCCTGGACAGGGGGCGCGAGAGACCCAGTACTTC.